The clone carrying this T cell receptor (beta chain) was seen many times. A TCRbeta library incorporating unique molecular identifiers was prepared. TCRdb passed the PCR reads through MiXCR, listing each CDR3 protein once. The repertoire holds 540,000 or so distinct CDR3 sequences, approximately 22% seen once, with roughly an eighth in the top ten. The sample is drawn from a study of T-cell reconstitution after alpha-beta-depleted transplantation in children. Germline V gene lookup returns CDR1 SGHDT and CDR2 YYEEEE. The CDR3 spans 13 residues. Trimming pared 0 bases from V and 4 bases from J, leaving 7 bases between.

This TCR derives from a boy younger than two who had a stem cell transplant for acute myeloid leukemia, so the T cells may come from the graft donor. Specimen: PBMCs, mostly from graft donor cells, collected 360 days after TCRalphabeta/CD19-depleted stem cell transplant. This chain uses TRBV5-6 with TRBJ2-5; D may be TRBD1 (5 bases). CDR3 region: CASSLGQLETQYF. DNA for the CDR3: TGTGCCAGCAGCTTGGGACAGCTAGAGACCCAGTACTTC.